The present entry profiles one T cell receptor beta chain with its context. Its antigen is unknown. The data stem from a study of blood T cells in healthy people across ages. Every participating donor contributed around 9.5 milliliters of peripheral blood through a draw. Germline V gives CDR1 SNHLY, CDR2 FYNNEI. This CDR3 contains 12 residues. Findings and caveats of the study: Both higher diversity and more naive CD4+ cells marked long-lived donors when set against aged donors. Significant beta diversity loss was already apparent by age approximately 36, declining roughly linearly.

A second PCR, run for roughly 7 to 12 cycles, used a sample-barcoded 5' primer plus a J-beta primer mix. Using its own MiXCR run on the 5' RACE reads, TCRdb lists one record per CDR3 protein. The table has about 1,500,000 distinct CDR3 sequences, roughly 28% seen once; the top ten hold around 7.7%. The gene calls are TRBV2 and TRBJ2-4, with 11 bases matching TRBD1. TRBJ2-7 matches the DNA end more closely, so the J call is doubtful. The clonotype comes from a woman aged 25-40 years in good health. The specimen was blood. CDR3: CASTGTGGEQYF. CDR3 nucleotide sequence: TGTGCCAGCACCGGGACAGGGGGCGAGCAGTACTTC.